This T cell receptor (beta chain) was documented in a study of response to subunit inactivated influenza vaccine. General study findings and limits: New T cells are recruited in small numbers by each seasonal influenza vaccination, according to the authors' suggestion.

TCRdb reprocessed the RT-PCR reads with MiXCR, giving one entry per CDR3 protein. The sample includes under 200,000 distinct CDR3 sequences, approximately 10% seen only once; the top ten take around 12%. This clonotype turned up a few times. Its antigen is not known. The material was non-naive T cells sorted from PBMCs, obtained 45 days after vaccination. The clonotype originates from a man over 45 who received an inactivated influenza vaccine.

The CDR3 nucleotides are TGTGCCAGCAGTTCCCCGGGACAGGGAAGGTACGAGCAGTACTTC. Translation: CASSSPGQGRYEQYF. This sequence joins TRBV28 and TRBJ2-7, with TRBD1 identical over 9 bases. Germline lookup yields CDR1 MDHEN and CDR2 SYDVKM. The CDR3 covers 15 residues. With 4 bases clipped from V and 4 bases from J, the junction kept 8 bases outside the gene matches.